The 8 T cell receptor beta chains below all came from one sample that was sequenced in a study of cytomegalovirus exposure and HLA in healthy donors. PCR primers comprised 60 Vbeta and 13 Jbeta primers. Libraries were prepared by immunoSEQ multiplex PCR; TCRdb keeps only in-frame clonotypes and omits some of them. The sample has about 120,000 clones; approximately 77% are singletons. Sequenced: PBMCs. These receptor sequences come from a young man in good health and CMV-seronegative.

The genes are TRBV5-1 and TRBJ2-3, with a weak D call TRBD2 (6 bases). The germline CDR1 and CDR2 sequences are SGHRS and YFSETQ. The CDR3 has 16 residues. Trimming stripped 4 bases from V and 2 bases from J, with 17 bases between. CDR3 amino acids: CASSRVGGVTTDTQYF. The CDR3, as DNA: TGCGCCAGCAGCCGGGTAGGCGGGGTTACCACAGATACGCAGTATTTT.

The chain carries TRBV29-1 and TRBJ1-1, with TRBD1 as a possible D gene (5 bases). CDR3 length: 14 residues. CDR1 and CDR2 (germline): SQVTM, ANQGSEA. The ends were cut back, 2 bases at V and 1 base at J, with 11 bases in the middle. The CDR3 protein is CSVERQQRNTEAFF. Here the CDR3 DNA reads TGCAGCGTTGAAAGACAGCAAAGGAACACTGAAGCTTTCTTT. Together with reference TRBV29-1 and TRBJ1-1, the CDR3 gives the full variable domain: SAVISQKPSRDICQRGTSLTIQCQVDSQVTMMFWYRQQPGQSLTLIATANQGSEATYESGFVIDKFPISRPNLTFSTLTVSNMSPEDSSIYLCSVERQQRNTEAFFGQGTRLTVV.

For the CDR3, the DNA is TGTGCCAGTAGTATGTTCGGTCAGGGCAATCAGCCCCAGCATTTT. Protein: CASSMFGQGNQPQHF. The chain joins TRBV19 to TRBJ1-5; D is undetermined. The germline CDR1 and CDR2 sequences are LNHDA and SQIVND (reference sequence). The CDR3 has 15 amino acids. V was clipped by 3 bases and J by 2 bases, with 11 bases between them.

J is TRBJ2-5 and V is TRBV5-1; TRBD2 matches at 16 bases. The ends lost 0 bases at V and 5 bases at J; junction bases unmatched: 7. This CDR3 is 18 amino acids long. Per the germline V gene, CDR1 is SGHRS and CDR2 is YFSETQ. The CDR3 reads CASSLVGTSGGAGETQYF. The CDR3 region has the DNA TGCGCCAGCAGCTTGGTCGGGACTAGCGGGGGGGCTGGCGAGACCCAGTACTTC.

A word on this clone: The conserved closing phenylalanine or tryptophan is absent in this CDR3, likely reflecting a read error. J is TRBJ1-3 and V is TRBV6-1, with D tentatively TRBD1 (5 bases). Germline CDR1 MNHNS, CDR2 SASEGT. CDR3 length equals 14 residues. V was trimmed by 6 bases and J by 5 bases, leaving 14 bases between them. The CDR3 sequence is CASRPDTLRNTIYL. Written as DNA, the CDR3 is TGTGCCAGCAGACCGGACACTCTGAGAAACACCATATATTTG.

The chain uses TRBV7-9 and TRBJ1-5; maybe TRBD1 (6 bases). Germline CDR1 SEHNR, CDR2 FQNEAQ (reference sequence). Trimming cost V 2 bases and J 5 bases, with 10 bases left between them. The length of the CDR3 is 14 residues. As DNA, the CDR3 is TGTGCCAGCAGCTTATCAGGGGACCATCAGCCCCAGCATTTT. Residues: CASSLSGDHQPQHF.

The chain carries TRBV6-6 and TRBJ2-3; 10 bases are shared with TRBD2. Germline assignment: CDR1 MNHNY and CDR2 SVGAGI (reference sequence). With 8 bases clipped from V and 4 bases from J, the junction kept 6 bases outside the gene matches. This CDR3 spans 14 amino acids. The CDR3 loop reads CASCSAGGSDTQYF. CDR3 in DNA: TGTGCCAGCTGTTCAGCGGGGGGGTCAGATACGCAGTATTTT.

The rearrangement links TRBV4-3 to TRBJ1-2, with a possible D match to TRBD1 (6 bases). Germline lookup yields CDR1 LGHNA and CDR2 YSLEER. Trimming removed 0 bases from V and 6 bases from J, with 17 bases in between. CDR3 length: 16 residues. The CDR3 here is CASSQDPHRAGDGYTF. For the CDR3, the DNA is TGCGCCAGCAGCCAAGATCCCCACAGGGCCGGCGATGGCTACACCTTC.